Shown below are 24 T cell receptor beta chains from a single sample sequenced in a study of tumor and adjacent non-tumor tissue in lung cancer. The library came from three nested PCR rounds adapted from ARM-PCR protocols. TCRdb recomputed calls from the multiplex PCR reads with MiXCR, one row per CDR3 protein. Of under 150,000 distinct CDR3 sequences listed, around 66% are singletons. The template was RNA from unsorted bulk tissue. Material: lung tumor tissue. All receptors derive from a man aged 60-69 years with small cell lung cancer.

This clonotype was found a few times. Its ends do not fully match the called genes, so a read error is possible. The V gene is TRBV20-1, the J gene TRBJ2-1; 10 bases align to TRBD2. The CDR3 is 14 residues long. Per germline, CDR1 DFQATT and CDR2 SNEGSKA (reference sequence). Here the CDR3 reads CSASTSGTHNEQLF. The CDR3 DNA follows: TGCAGTGCTTCAACTAGCGGGACACACAATGAGCAGTTGTTC.

About this clonotype: An end of the junction differs from the germline gene, which may be a read error. V gene TRBV12-3 or TRBV12-4 combines with J gene TRBJ2-1; D is unresolved. The CDR3 has 11 residues. The CDR3 DNA reads as TGTGCCAGCAGCCGCTACAATGAGCAGCCCTTC. Amino acid sequence: CASSRYNEQPF.

This clonotype was observed a handful of times. The CDR3 DNA is TGTGCCAGTAGTATTTGGAGGGACGCCACCTACGAGCAGTACTTC. It specifies CASSIWRDATYEQYF. The chain uses TRBV19 and TRBJ2-7; D is possibly TRBD2 (6 bases). V gave up 3 bases and J gave up 2 bases, with 14 bases separating them. The V gene's germline CDR1 is LNHDA and CDR2 SQIVND (reference sequence). This CDR3 contains 15 residues.

This clonotype was found a few times. The chain carries TRBV29-1 and TRBJ1-2; maybe TRBD1 (5 bases). Looked up from germline, CDR1 is SQVTM and CDR2 is ANQGSEA. CDR3 length equals 13 residues. Trimming stripped 4 bases from V and 8 bases from J, with 17 bases between. The CDR3 loop reads CSVGPVRDRGYTF. The CDR3 DNA sequence: TGCAGCGTTGGTCCGGTCAGGGATAGGGGCTACACCTTC. Combining the CDR3 with reference TRBV29-1 and TRBJ1-2 gives the whole variable domain SAVISQKPSRDICQRGTSLTIQCQVDSQVTMMFWYRQQPGQSLTLIATANQGSEATYESGFVIDKFPISRPNLTFSTLTVSNMSPEDSSIYLCSVGPVRDRGYTFGSGTRLTVV.

This clonotype has just one count. The junction and the germline gene differ at one end; a read error may be behind it. The chain recombines TRBV4-2 with TRBJ2-3; 7 nucleotides align to TRBD2. Per germline, CDR1 LGHNA and CDR2 YNFKEQ. CDR3 length equals 19 residues. The CDR3 region is CAGSQEFRGRDSGVDRQYF. Here the CDR3 DNA reads TGTGCCGGCAGCCAAGAATTCCGGGGGAGGGATTCAGGAGTAGATAGGCAGTATTTT.

The chain couples TRBV20-1 to TRBJ2-5; possibly TRBD2 for D (6 bases). This CDR3 is 13 amino acids long. CDR1 and CDR2 (germline): DFQATT, SNEGSKA (reference sequence). The V gene lost 7 bases and the J gene lost 5 bases, with 17 bases spanning the gap. The CDR3 sequence is CSGSTSRGETQYF. The CDR3 coding sequence is TGCAGTGGTAGTACTAGCCGTGGGGAGACCCAGTACTTC.

This clonotype has only one observation. One junction end does not reproduce the germline sequence, and a read error may be involved. In DNA form, the CDR3 reads TGTGCCAGTAGCCCTGCAAGGGACGAGCATTACTTC. Residues: CASSPARDEHYF. This rearrangement joins TRBV6-6 to TRBJ2-7; possibly TRBD1 or TRBD2 for D (5 bases each). The CDR3 loop spans 12 amino acids. Germline values: CDR1 MNHNY, CDR2 SVGAGI (reference sequence).

This clonotype was seen only once. The junction differs from germline at one of its ends, possibly a read error. The gene calls are TRBV18 and TRBJ1-2; TRBD1 matches at 8 bases. This CDR3 has 13 residues. Per the germline V gene, CDR1 is KGHSH and CDR2 is LQKENI. Here the CDR3 reads CANSSGQGYDYTF. DNA of the CDR3: TGTGCCAACTCATCAGGACAGGGTTATGACTACACCTTC. Complete variable domain (other parts from reference TRBV18 and TRBJ1-2): NAGVMQNPRHLVRRRGQEARLRCSPMKGHSHVYWYRQLPEEGLKFMVYLQKENIIDESGMPKERFSAEFPKEGPSILRIQQVVRGDSAAYFCANSSGQGYDYTFGSGTRLTVV.

This clonotype was seen ten or more times. The chain has TRBV12-3 or TRBV12-4 and TRBJ2-7; D call uncertain. This CDR3 is built from 12 residues. V lost 3 bases and J lost 0, with 3 bases in between. Here the CDR3 DNA reads TGTGCCAGCAGTTTCAACTCCTACGAGCAGTACTTC. Translation gives CASSFNSYEQYF.

This clonotype was seen many times. This chain connects TRBV29-1 to TRBJ1-2, with a weak D call TRBD1 (5 bases). Per germline, CDR1 SQVTM and CDR2 ANQGSEA. V was clipped by 0 bases and J by 6 bases, with 11 bases between them. The CDR3 length is 13 residues. The CDR3 region is CSVEEWGSDGYTF. The CDR3 DNA reads as TGCAGCGTTGAAGAGTGGGGGTCGGATGGCTACACCTTC.

Remarks on this clonotype: It may be a read error: a sequence one base away is much more abundant. The chain uses TRBV29-1 and TRBJ1-2, with D hard to call. Germline V lookup: CDR1 SQVTM, CDR2 ANQGSEA. The CDR3 contains 10 residues. CDR3 nucleotide sequence: TGCACCGTTGGAGAGTATGGCTACACCTTC. Translated, it gives CTVGEYGYTF.

With respect to this clonotype: Given a much more abundant clone one base away, this may be a read error. This chain uses TRBV20-1 with TRBJ1-3; D remains unclear. Germline V CDR1 and CDR2: DFQATT, SNEGSKA (reference sequence). Trimming cost V 0 bases and J 4 bases, with 13 bases left between them. The CDR3 runs 15 residues. CDR3 residues: CSARDLTREGNTIYF. CDR3 DNA sequence: TGCAGTGCTAGAGATCTCACAAGGGAAGGAAACACCATATATTTT.

The rearrangement joins TRBV6-5 to TRBJ2-5; 16 bases match TRBD2. Germline CDR1 and CDR2: MNHEY and SVGAGI. The CDR3 runs to 17 residues. The trim removed 2 bases at V and 13 bases at J, leaving 13 bases unmatched. The CDR3 coding sequence is TGTGCCAGCAGTTACACAACCGGGACTAGCGGGAGGGAGACCACGTACTTC. Its protein product is CASSYTTGTSGRETTYF.

Details on this clonotype: It is likely a read error, because the conserved phenylalanine at the end of the CDR3 is missing. The chain is built from TRBV11-3 and TRBJ2-3; 10 nucleotides match TRBD2. From germline, CDR1 is SGHNT and CDR2 YENEEA. The CDR3 is 14 amino acids. Written as DNA, the CDR3 is TGTGCCAGCAGCTTCGGTCTAGCGGGAGATACTCAGTATATT. Translation gives CASSFGLAGDTQYI.

This clonotype was recorded many times. The chain employs TRBV4-2 and TRBJ1-5; 7 bases fit TRBD1. V trimming: 0 bases; J trimming: 10 bases; junction bases outside the gene matches: 6. The germline V gene has CDR1 LGHNA and CDR2 YNFKEQ. The CDR3 is 14 amino acids. CDR3 region: CASSQEQGIKPQHF. CDR3 nucleotide sequence: TGTGCCAGCAGCCAAGAACAGGGGATCAAACCCCAGCATTTT.

This clonotype came up a few times. The chain couples TRBV6-5 to TRBJ2-6, with a possible D match to TRBD2 (6 bases). Germline assignment: CDR1 MNHEY and CDR2 SVGAGI. Trimming pared 0 bases from V and 4 bases from J, leaving 19 bases between. The CDR3 is 19 amino acids. Written as DNA, the CDR3 is TGTGCCAGCAGTTACTCGTCGGCGGGATGGTCTGGGGGGGCCAACGTCCTGACTTTC. This codes for CASSYSSAGWSGGANVLTF.

The genes are TRBV20-1 and TRBJ2-1; D might be TRBD2 (5 bases). The CDR3 spans 13 residues. Germline V gives CDR1 DFQATT, CDR2 SNEGSKA (reference sequence). V lost 1 base to trimming and J lost 12 bases, with 16 bases between them. The CDR3 is CSARGEPTAGQFF. The DNA for the CDR3 is TGCAGTGCTAGAGGGGAACCTACCGCGGGGCAGTTCTTC.

Turning to this clonotype: A much larger clone lies a single base off, so this may be a read error. This rearrangement joins TRBV6-6 to TRBJ2-7, with D perhaps matching TRBD1 or TRBD2 (5 bases each). CDR1 and CDR2 from the germline V gene are MNHNY and SVGAGI (reference sequence). The CDR3 length is 12 residues. The CDR3 reads CVSSYEGHEQYV. The CDR3 DNA reads TGTGTCAGCAGTTACGAGGGGCACGAGCAGTACGTC.

On this clonotype: A much larger clone lies a single base off, so this may be a read error. The chain employs TRBV29-1 and TRBJ2-3; TRBD2 might be the D (5 bases). The CDR3 covers 17 residues. CDR1 is SQVTM, CDR2 ANQGSEA, per germline. The V end lost 6 bases, the J end lost 8 bases, and 30 bases lay between the germline ends. The CDR3 reads CSVSEKAQASSWVTQYF. The DNA for the CDR3 is TGCAGCGTATCAGAAAAAGCTCAGGCGTCTAGCTGGGTTACGCAGTATTTT.

The chain is built from TRBV6-2 or TRBV6-3 and TRBJ1-5; D is ambiguous. CDR1 and CDR2 from the germline V gene are MNHEY and SVGEGT. This CDR3 spans 12 amino acids. Trimming took off 4 bases at V and 9 bases at J, with 10 bases between the two ends. In DNA form, the CDR3 reads TGTGCCAGCAGTTCACGGGTTGGGCCCCAGCATTTT. Its translation: CASSSRVGPQHF.

The gene calls are TRBV6-1 and TRBJ2-7; TRBD1 matches at 9 bases. V lost 7 bases to trimming and J lost 9 bases; unmatched junction nucleotides: 19. CDR1 and CDR2 (germline): MNHNS, SASEGT. This CDR3 spans 16 amino acids. The CDR3 spells CASMLVWLRDRVGQYF. The CDR3 nucleotides read TGTGCCAGCATGCTGGTTTGGCTCCGGGACAGGGTCGGGCAGTACTTC.

In the case of this clonotype: Compared with germline, one end of the junction differs, possibly owing to a read error. This sequence joins TRBV11-3 and TRBJ2-1; no clear D. The CDR3 extends over 16 amino acids. Germline V gives CDR1 SGHNT, CDR2 YENEEA. CDR3 loop: CASSSVPESQPNEQSF. The DNA for the CDR3 is TGTGCCAGCAGCTCAGTGCCGGAGAGCCAGCCCAATGAGCAGTCCTTC.

In its sample, this clonotype was seen a few times. At one end the junction does not follow the germline gene, possibly because of a read error. V and J are TRBV11-2 and TRBJ1-1; D is unresolved. The CDR3 has 15 amino acids. Germline assignment: CDR1 SGHAT and CDR2 FQNNGV. The CDR3 nucleotides read TGTGCCAACAGCTTAGGTTTCAGAGGGAACACTGAAGCTTTCTTT. This codes for CANSLGFRGNTEAFF.

The table lists this clonotype with a count of one. A much larger clone is a single base away; this may be a read error. V is TRBV29-1 and J is TRBJ2-7, with 9 bases matching TRBD1. Looked up from germline, CDR1 is SQVTM and CDR2 is ANQGSEA. The CDR3 covers 12 residues. V trimming: 2 bases; J trimming: 9 bases; junction bases outside the gene matches: 5. The CDR3 sequence is CSVELDRGVQYV. The CDR3 bases are TGCAGCGTTGAACTGGACAGGGGCGTGCAGTACGTC.